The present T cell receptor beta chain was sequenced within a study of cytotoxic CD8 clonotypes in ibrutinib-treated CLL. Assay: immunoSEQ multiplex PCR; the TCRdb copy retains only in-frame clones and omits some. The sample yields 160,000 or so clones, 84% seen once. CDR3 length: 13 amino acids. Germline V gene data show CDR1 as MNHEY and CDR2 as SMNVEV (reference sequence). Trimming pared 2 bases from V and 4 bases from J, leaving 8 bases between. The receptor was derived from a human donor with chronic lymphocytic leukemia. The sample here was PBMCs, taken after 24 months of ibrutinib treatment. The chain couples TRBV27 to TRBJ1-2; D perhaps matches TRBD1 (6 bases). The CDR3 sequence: CASSLDRRYGYTF. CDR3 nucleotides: TGTGCCAGCAGTTTAGACAGGCGCTATGGCTACACCTTC.